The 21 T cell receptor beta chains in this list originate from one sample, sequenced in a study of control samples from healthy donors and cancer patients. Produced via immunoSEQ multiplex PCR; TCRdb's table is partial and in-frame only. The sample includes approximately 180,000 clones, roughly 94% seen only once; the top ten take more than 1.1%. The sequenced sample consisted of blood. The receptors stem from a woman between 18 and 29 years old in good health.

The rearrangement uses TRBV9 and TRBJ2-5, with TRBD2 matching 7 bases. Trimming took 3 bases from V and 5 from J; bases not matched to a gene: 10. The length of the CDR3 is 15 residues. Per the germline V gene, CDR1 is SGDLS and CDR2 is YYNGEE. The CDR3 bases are TGTGCCAGCAGCGGAGAAACGGGGGGACGCGAGACCCAGTACTTC. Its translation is CASSGETGGRETQYF.

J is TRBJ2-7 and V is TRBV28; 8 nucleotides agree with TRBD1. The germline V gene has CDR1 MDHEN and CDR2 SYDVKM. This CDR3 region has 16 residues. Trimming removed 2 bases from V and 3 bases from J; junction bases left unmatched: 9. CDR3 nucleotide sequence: TGTGCCAGCAGTTTACTCAGGGGGCGGTGGGGCTACGAGCAGTACTTC. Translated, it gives CASSLLRGRWGYEQYF.

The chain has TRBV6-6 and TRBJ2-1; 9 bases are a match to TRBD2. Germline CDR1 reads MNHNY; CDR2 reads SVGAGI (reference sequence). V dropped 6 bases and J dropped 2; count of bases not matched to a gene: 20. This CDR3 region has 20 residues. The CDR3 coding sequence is TGTGCCAGCAGCCCCCGGGGGGCTAGCGGGGCTTCGGGGCCCTACAATGAGCAGTTCTTC. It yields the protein CASSPRGASGASGPYNEQFF.

As DNA, the CDR3 is TGTGCCAGCAGTACCAGTTTAGGGGGGGGAGGGCCGTTCGAGCAGTACTTC. It is translated as CASSTSLGGGGPFEQYF. The chain combines TRBV28 with TRBJ2-7; maybe TRBD2 (7 bases). V was clipped by 5 bases and J by 6 bases, with 26 bases between them. The CDR3 is 17 residues long. Looked up from germline, CDR1 is MDHEN and CDR2 is SYDVKM.

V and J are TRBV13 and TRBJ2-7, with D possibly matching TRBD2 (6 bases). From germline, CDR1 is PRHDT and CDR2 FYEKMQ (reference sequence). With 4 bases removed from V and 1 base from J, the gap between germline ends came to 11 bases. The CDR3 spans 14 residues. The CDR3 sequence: CASSYQRVSYEQYF. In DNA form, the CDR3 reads TGTGCCAGCAGCTATCAGCGGGTATCCTACGAGCAGTACTTC. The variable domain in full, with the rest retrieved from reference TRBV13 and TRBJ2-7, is AAGVIQSPRHLIKEKRETATLKCYPIPRHDTVYWYQQGPGQDPQFLISFYEKMQSDKGSIPDRFSAQQFSDYHSELNMSSLELGDSALYFCASSYQRVSYEQYFGPGTRLTVT.

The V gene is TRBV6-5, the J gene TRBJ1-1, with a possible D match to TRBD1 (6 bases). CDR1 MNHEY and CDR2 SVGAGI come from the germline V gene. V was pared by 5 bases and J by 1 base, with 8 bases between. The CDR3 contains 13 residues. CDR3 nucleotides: TGTGCCAGCAGTCTACAGGGGAACACTGAAGCTTTCTTT. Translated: CASSLQGNTEAFF.

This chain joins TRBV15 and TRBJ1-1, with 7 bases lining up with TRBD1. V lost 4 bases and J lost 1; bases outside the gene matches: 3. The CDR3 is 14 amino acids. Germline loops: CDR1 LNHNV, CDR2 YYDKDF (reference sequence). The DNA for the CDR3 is TGTGCCACCAGCACCAGGACAGGGAACACTGAAGCTTTCTTT. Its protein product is CATSTRTGNTEAFF.

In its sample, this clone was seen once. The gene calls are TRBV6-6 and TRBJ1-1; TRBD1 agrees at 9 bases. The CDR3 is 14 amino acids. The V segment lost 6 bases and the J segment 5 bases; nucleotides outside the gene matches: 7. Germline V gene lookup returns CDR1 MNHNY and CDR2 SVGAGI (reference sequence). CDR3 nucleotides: TGTGCCAGCAGAGAGACAGGGGGGGCGACTGAAGCTTTCTTT. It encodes CASRETGGATEAFF.

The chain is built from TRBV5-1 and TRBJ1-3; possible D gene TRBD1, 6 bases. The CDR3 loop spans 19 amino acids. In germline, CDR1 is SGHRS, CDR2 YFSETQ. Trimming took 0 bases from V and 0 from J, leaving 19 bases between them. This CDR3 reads CASSLESVQGLISGNTIYF. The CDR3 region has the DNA TGCGCCAGCAGCTTGGAATCTGTGCAGGGGCTAATCTCTGGAAACACCATATATTTT.

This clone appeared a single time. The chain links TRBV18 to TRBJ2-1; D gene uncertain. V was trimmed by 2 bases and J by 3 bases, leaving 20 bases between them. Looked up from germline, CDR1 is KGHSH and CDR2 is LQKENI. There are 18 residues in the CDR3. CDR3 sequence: CASSPSPLSRGDYNEQFF. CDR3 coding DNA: TGTGCCAGCTCACCAAGCCCTCTTTCTCGCGGAGACTACAATGAGCAGTTCTTC.

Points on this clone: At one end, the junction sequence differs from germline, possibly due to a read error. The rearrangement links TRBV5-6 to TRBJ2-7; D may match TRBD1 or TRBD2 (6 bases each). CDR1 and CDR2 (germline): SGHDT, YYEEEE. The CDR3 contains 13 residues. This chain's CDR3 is CASSHYRRDSGVF. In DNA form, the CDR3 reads TGTGCCAGCAGCCACTATCGCCGGGACTCAGGGGTTTTC.

CDR3 sequence (DNA): TGTGCCAGCACCCAGACTAGCGGGAGGACCAATGAGCAGTTCTTC. It specifies CASTQTSGRTNEQFF. The J gene is TRBJ2-1, the V gene TRBV11-1, with 13 bases aligning to TRBD2. Germline-derived CDR1 and CDR2 are SGHAT and FQDESV (reference sequence). V shed 7 bases and J 6 bases; nucleotides not matched to a gene: 6. The CDR3 sequence is 15 residues long.

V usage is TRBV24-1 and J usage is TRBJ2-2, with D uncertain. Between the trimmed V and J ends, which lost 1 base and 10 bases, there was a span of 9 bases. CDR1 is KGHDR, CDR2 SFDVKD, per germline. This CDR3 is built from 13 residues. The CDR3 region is CATSDFRRAELFF. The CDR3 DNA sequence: TGTGCCACCAGTGATTTCCGCCGCGCGGAGCTGTTTTTT.

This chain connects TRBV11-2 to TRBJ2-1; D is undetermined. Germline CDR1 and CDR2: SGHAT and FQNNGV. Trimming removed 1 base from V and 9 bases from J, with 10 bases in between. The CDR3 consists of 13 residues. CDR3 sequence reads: CASSLAQLFEQFF. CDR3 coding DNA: TGTGCCAGCAGCTTAGCTCAGCTTTTTGAGCAGTTCTTC. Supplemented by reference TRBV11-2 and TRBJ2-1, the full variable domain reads EAGVAQSPRYKIIEKRQSVAFWCNPISGHATLYWYQQILGQGPKLLIQFQNNGVVDDSQLPKDRFSAERLKGVDSTLKIQPAKLEDSAVYLCASSLAQLFEQFFGPGTRLTVL.

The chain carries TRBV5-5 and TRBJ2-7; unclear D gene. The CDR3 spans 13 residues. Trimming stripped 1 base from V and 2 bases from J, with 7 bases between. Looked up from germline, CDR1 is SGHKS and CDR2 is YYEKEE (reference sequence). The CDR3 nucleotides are TGTGCCAGCAGCTTGCCAGGAACCTACGAGCAGTACTTC. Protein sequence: CASSLPGTYEQYF.

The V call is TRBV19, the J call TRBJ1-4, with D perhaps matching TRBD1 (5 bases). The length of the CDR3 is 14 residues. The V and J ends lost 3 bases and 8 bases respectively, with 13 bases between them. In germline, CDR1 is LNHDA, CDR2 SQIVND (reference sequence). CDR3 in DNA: TGTGCCAGTAGTATTGGGACCCCCCCCGAAAAACTGTTTTTT. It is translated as CASSIGTPPEKLFF.

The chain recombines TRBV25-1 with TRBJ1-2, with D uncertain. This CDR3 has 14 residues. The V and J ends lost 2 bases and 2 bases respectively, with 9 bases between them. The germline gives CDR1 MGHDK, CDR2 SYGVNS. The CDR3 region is CASSENNRNYGYTF. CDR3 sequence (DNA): TGTGCCAGCAGTGAAAACAATAGAAACTATGGCTACACCTTC.

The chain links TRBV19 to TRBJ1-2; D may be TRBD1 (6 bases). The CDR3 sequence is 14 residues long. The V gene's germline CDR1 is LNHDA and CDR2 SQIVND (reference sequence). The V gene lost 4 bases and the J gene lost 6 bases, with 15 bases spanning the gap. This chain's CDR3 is CASSTTPGHHGYTF. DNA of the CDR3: TGTGCCAGTAGTACCACTCCGGGACATCATGGCTACACCTTC.

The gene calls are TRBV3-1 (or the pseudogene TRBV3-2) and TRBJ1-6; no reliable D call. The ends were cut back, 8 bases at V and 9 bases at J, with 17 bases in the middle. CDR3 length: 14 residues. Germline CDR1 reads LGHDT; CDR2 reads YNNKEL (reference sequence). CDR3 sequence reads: CASSQTPSSSPLHF. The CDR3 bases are TGTGCCAGCTCACAAACTCCCTCCAGTTCACCCCTCCACTTT.

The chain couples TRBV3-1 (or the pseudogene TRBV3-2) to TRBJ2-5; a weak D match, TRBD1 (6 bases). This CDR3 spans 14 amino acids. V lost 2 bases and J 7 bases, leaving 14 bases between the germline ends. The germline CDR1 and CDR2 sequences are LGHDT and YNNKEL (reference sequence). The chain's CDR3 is CASSQIDRSGTQYF. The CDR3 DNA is TGTGCCAGCAGCCAAATTGACAGGAGTGGGACCCAGTACTTC.

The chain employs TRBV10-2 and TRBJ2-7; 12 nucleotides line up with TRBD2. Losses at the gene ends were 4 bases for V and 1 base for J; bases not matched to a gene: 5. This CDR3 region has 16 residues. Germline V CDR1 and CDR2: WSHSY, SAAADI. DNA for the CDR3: TGCGCCAGCAGTGGGATACTAGCGGGAGGTTCCTACGAGCAGTACTTC. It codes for CASSGILAGGSYEQYF.